The T cell receptor beta chain under discussion was sequenced for a study of cytomegalovirus exposure and HLA in healthy donors (dated 2017 in TCRdb). For context, the study as a whole: An earlier analysis of 587 of the donors reported 276 Gb of sequence data and 117 million unique TCR beta sequences obtained from about 179 million T cells. Besides the first cohort of 666 subjects, a separate validation cohort made up of 120 different subjects was used. Roughly 5 DR-DQ haplotypes were handled as single units for association and clustering, since linkage in the cohort was strong. An earlier analysis of 587 of the donors used high-throughput TCR beta sequencing to judge whether each TCR beta V gene segment behaved as functional or pseudogenic. An early release covering about 600 HLA-typed donors comprised roughly 300 gigabases of sequencing data and 85 million or so unique TCR sequences. In a later analysis, previously published TCR beta repertoires from roughly 710 donors were re-analyzed and high-resolution HLA genotyping was added so that TCR occurrence patterns could be studied. Typing coverage varied by locus: roughly 620-630 donors for A, B, C, DRB1 and DQB1; 500 to 550 for DQA1; 606 for DPA1; some 470 for DPB1. Every repertoire in the discovery cohort had been generated on one and the same sequencing platform. Both class I and class II loci were covered by HLA typing, at four-digit resolution. Rather than drawing on any new phenotypic data, the later analysis identified candidate immune exposures from TCR beta sequences and the way those sequences occurred across donors. Of the 300 to 450 genotyped donors, roughly 80% fell in the genetic ancestry cluster associated with self-reported Caucasian donors. A later genetic analysis took genome-wide SNP genotypes for about 60% of the roughly 670 donors and used that subset as a discovery cohort. The study used immunosequencing to profile the T cell repertoires of several hundred subjects and linked those repertoires to cytomegalovirus serostatus. Donor age, sex, ethnicity and CMV serostatus were compiled together with the repertoire data. The study aimed to test whether signatures of past pathogen exposure could be identified by cataloging public T cell receptors. To predict cytomegalovirus infection status, the study combined high-throughput TCR immunosequencing, statistical association of individual TCRs with disease status, and machine learning. Among a few hundred genotyped donors of the cohort, an average of about 240,000 unique TCR beta nucleotide sequences were sequenced per donor, about a sixth of them non-productive. Results the study describes overall, beyond this receptor: Cytomegalovirus status was reported to be diagnosed by the classifier with high specificity and sensitivity in both the original and validation cohorts. In a later analysis, several top co-occurrence clusters were reported to appear linked to parvovirus B19, influenza, CMV and Epstein-Barr virus. V-gene and J-gene trimming of TCR beta chains was associated with a missense DCLRE1C variant in a later genetic analysis, and the association was replicated in an independent cohort. This cohort had only TCR beta chains sequenced, and the lack of alpha or paired-chain data limited which features could be detected. In a later analysis, around 17,000 TCR beta sequences were associated with specific HLA alleles at a false discovery rate of 0.05. A total of roughly 160 TCR beta chains were listed by the study as associated with cytomegalovirus. A later genetic analysis reported fewer N-insertions in productive TCRs among donors in an Asian-associated ancestry cluster than the approximately 700-donor mean. A further reported finding was that TCR beta sequences accurately predicted the HLA-A and HLA-B alleles for most subjects in the first cohort. CMV serostatus was the only immune exposure information available for the cohort. In an earlier analysis of 587 of the donors, most TCR beta V segments appeared in productive rearrangements about 87% or about 30% of the time, broadly matching IMGT annotations. The sequencing pipeline was judged likely to have produced a cluster of highly shared sequence variants as a technical artifact. Presence/absence analyses assumed roughly uniform sequencing depth across donors, an assumption that may not hold. Assigning TCR associations to individual alleles was difficult when HLA alleles, especially DR and DQ, strongly co-occurred. Correlated functional status among segregating V segments might reflect linkage disequilibrium, but an unknown experimental factor could not be ruled out. Because some donors lacked HLA typing at each locus, the association tests relied only on the typed subset. In a later analysis, the rate of TCR association differed among HLA loci, with DRB1 alleles having the most associated TCRs and HLA-C alleles having the fewest. Most TCR sequences were seen in very few donors, while some public TCRs were found in many individuals. In a later analysis, most CMV-associated TCR beta chains were found to appear HLA-restricted, with HLA associations seemingly driven largely by CMV exposure. Compared with equally common non-associated chains, HLA-associated TCR beta chains in a later analysis were more clonally expanded and had lower generation probabilities. The 87-base-pair reads could not distinguish some IMGT-functional V segments, including TRBV6-2 and TRBV6-3, so those segments were excluded. In vitro tests confirmed that three of the cytomegalovirus-associated TCR beta chains recognize cytomegalovirus antigens. According to the authors, the approach could potentially be generalized to other disease states and immunological phenotypes. Because counts were too low, about 18 rarely observed V segments, including chromosome 9 orphons, were excluded from the earlier analysis of some 540 of the donors.

With regard to this clone: Which antigen it targets is not known. Base qualities were left out, and no much larger clone turns up one base away.

The cohort consisted of 600 to 700 healthy bone marrow donors. Cohort members were all nominally healthy when sampled, although unrecorded immune exposures were likely present. The donor was CMV seronegative and was included in the group of a few hundred seronegative cohort members. A peripheral blood sample was collected from each donor, and TCR beta sequencing was performed on peripheral blood mononuclear cells. The Qiagen DNeasy Blood Extraction Kit was used to extract genomic DNA from the blood cell samples. Looking up the germline V gene (reference sequence) yields CDR1 SGHKS and CDR2 YYEKEE. V drops 3 bases and J drops 5 bases, leaving 17 bases in between. The CDR3 covers 15 residues, taking in both the cysteine and the phenylalanine. Just CDR3 DNA is preserved here, 45 bases in frame from base 1. Libraries were made using the immunoSEQ multiplex PCR assay. For the multiplex PCR, a mixture combining 60 forward primers for TCR Vbeta segments and 13 reverse primers for TCR Jbeta segments was used. The CDR3 region of rearranged TCR beta genes was amplified from genomic DNA with a multiplex PCR assay. On the Illumina HiSeq System, the amplified TCR beta libraries were sequenced as 87-base-pair reads. On the study's bioinformatics: A later analysis counted tens of millions of unique TCR beta chains across the 600 to 850 repertoires, and approximately 11 million of these chains were shared by at least two donors. To remove PCR and sequencing errors, raw reads were error-corrected and collapsed into unique sequences using a nearest-neighbor algorithm that merged closely related sequences. CDR3 sequences were aligned to IMGT reference sequences to assign V, D and J gene segments. For a sequence to be retained, a match of at least six nucleotides was required to both a V gene segment and a J gene segment. Rearrangements were called productive when the CDR3 lacked stop codons and stayed in frame with V and J; all others were non-productive. CDR3 was defined according to IMGT convention as the region running from the second conserved V-encoded cysteine to the conserved J-encoded phenylalanine. The earlier analysis of roughly 590 of the donors excluded sequences that lacked an unambiguous match to a single V gene segment. An earlier analysis of approximately 590 of the donors called V segments functional above 56.7% productive rearrangements and segregating when the between-donor standard deviation exceeded 5%. To diagnose cytomegalovirus status from the catalog of TCR beta chain sequences, a statistical classification framework was built. In a later analysis, V and J genes were assigned by comparing TCR nucleotide sequences against IMGT/GENE-DB human TR gene sequences. Using the TCRdist pipeline, a later analysis assigned CDR3 sequences along with most-parsimonious VDJ recombination scenarios. A later analysis defined each TCR beta chain by its CDR3 amino acid sequence plus V-gene family, and excluded reads lacking a unique V-gene family. A later analysis removed 500 to 650 highly shared, low-generation-probability nucleotide sequences to deal with suspected cross-contamination and a sequencing artifact. In a later analysis, a clonal expansion index was calculated for each public chain from normalized within-repertoire ranks of inferred template counts. Generation probabilities in a later analysis came from a VDJ recombination model fitted to out-of-frame rearrangements, and those results were checked against IGoR. In a later analysis, TCR-TCR, TCR-HLA and TCR-CMV co-occurrence was scored with hypergeometric tests, and a repertoire-size bias correction was applied to TCR pairs. To estimate false discovery rates, a later analysis permuted the HLA or CMV assignments 20 times. A later analysis grouped co-occurring TCRs with DBSCAN, adding TCRdist sequence similarity when clustering within HLA-allele-positive subsets. For co-occurrence clustering, repertoires with fewer than 30,000 or more than 120,000 public chains were excluded, along with roughly 5 repertoires with anomalous nucleotide sharing. Entries here come from immuneACCESS through TCRdb and include only in-frame sequences with V and J called. Some clones fail to appear in such tables; in the studies checked, an unresolved V gene covers under half of the shortfall, and the cause of the remainder is unknown. V and J calls and clone size come straight from that table; D and trimming were deduced from the DNA. This sample is represented by about 190,000 clones; roughly 90% of them were singletons. The top ten hold around 0.98% of the sample.

The TCR originated in a boy between 2 and 15 years old in good health and CMV-seronegative. The rearranged chain carries TRBV5-5 and TRBJ1-1; the best D guess is TRBD1, with 5 bases matching. The sample taken for sequencing was PBMCs. CDR3 protein: CASSWALGTGTEAFF. The DNA reads TGTGCCAGCAGCTGGGCCCTTGGGACTGGAACTGAAGCTTTCTTT.